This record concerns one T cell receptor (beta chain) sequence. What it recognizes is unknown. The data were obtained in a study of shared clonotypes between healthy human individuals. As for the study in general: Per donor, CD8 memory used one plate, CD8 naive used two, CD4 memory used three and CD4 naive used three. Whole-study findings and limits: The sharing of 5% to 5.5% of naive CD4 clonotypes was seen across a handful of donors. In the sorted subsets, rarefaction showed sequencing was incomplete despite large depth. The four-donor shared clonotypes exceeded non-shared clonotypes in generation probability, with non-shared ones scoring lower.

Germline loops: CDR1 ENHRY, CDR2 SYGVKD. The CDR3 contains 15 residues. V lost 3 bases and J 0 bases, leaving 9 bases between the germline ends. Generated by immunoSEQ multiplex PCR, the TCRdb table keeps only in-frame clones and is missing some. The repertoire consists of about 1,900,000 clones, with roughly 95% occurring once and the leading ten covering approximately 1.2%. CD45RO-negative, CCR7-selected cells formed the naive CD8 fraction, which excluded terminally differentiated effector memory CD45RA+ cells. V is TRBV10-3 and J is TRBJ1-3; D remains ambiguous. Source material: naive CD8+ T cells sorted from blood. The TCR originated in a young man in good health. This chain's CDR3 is CAISDRTSSGNTIYF. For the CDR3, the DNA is TGTGCCATCAGTGACAGGACGAGCTCTGGAAACACCATATATTTT.